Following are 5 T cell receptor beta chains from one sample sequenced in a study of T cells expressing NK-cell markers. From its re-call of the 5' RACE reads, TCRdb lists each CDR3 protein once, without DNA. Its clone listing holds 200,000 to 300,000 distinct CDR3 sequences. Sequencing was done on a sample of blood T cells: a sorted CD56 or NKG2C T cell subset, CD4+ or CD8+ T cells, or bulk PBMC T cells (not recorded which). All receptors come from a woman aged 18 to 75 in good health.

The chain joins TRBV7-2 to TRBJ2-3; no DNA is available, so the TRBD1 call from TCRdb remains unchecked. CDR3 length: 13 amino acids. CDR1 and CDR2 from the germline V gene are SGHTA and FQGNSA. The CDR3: CASSLSRSDTQYF.

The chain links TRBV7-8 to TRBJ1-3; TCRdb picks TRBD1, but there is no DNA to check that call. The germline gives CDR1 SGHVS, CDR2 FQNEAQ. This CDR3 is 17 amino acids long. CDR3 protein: CASSFRVAGRDGNTIYF.

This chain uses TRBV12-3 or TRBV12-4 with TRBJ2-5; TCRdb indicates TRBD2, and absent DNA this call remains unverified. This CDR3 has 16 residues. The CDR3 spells CASSLGGLAVQETQYF.

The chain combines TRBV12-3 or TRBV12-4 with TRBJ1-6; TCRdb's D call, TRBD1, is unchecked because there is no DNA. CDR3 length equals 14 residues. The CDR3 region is CATLAQGNNSPLHF.

The CDR3 sequence is CASSPHSLPSNTEAFF. The chain uses TRBV7-7 and TRBJ1-1. The CDR3 sequence is 16 residues long. The germline V gene has CDR1 SSHAT and CDR2 FNYEAQ (reference sequence).